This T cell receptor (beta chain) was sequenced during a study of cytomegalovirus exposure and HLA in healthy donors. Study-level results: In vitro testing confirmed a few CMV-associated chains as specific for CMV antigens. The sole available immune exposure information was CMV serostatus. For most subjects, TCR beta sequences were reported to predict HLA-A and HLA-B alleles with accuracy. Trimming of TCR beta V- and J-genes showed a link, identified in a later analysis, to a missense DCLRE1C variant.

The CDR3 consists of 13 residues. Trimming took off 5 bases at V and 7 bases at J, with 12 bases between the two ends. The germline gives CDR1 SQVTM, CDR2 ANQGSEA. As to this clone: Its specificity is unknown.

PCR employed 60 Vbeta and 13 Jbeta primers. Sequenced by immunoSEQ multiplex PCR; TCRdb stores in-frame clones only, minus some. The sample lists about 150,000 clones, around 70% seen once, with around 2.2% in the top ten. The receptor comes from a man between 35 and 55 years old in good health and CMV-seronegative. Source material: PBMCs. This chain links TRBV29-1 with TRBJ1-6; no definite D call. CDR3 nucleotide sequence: TGCAGCGTTCGTATGGGAGGAAATTCACCCCTCCACTTT. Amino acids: CSVRMGGNSPLHF.